This T cell receptor (beta chain) comes out of a study of CD8+ T cells in alopecia areata. As to treatment: oral pan-JAK inhibitor, 5-10 mg twice daily. RNA extraction was followed by reverse transcription into cDNA, which acted as the sequencing template. Profiled with immunoSEQ multiplex PCR; TCRdb holds only in-frame clones, not every one. The profile shows about 300,000 clones, nearly 60% of them singletons. This CDR3 is 13 amino acids long. Germline loops: CDR1 SEHNR, CDR2 FQNEAQ (reference sequence). The V end was cut by 4 bases, the J end by 2 bases, with 9 bases between. Sequencing used CD4+ T cells sorted from blood, obtained at week 24, from a patient treated with tofacitinib. This receptor was identified in a human donor with alopecia areata. The rearrangement links TRBV7-9 to TRBJ2-7, with D perhaps TRBD1 (6 bases). CDR3 protein: CASSSTGTYEQYF. The CDR3 bases are TGTGCCAGCAGCTCCACAGGGACCTACGAGCAGTACTTC.